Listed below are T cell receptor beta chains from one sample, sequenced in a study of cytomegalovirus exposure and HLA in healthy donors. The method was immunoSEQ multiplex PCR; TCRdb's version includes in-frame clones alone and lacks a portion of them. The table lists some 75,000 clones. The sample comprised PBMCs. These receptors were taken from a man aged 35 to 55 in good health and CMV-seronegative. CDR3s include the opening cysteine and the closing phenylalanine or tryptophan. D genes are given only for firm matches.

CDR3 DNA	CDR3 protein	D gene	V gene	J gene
TGTGCCAGCAGTGTGGGCGTAGGGGGCACCGGGGAGCTGTTTTTT	CASSVGVGGTGELFF	-	TRBV2	TRBJ2-2
TGTGCCTGGAGTGTAGCGGGAGGCACAGATACGCAGTATTTT	CAWSVAGGTDTQYF	TRBD2	TRBV30	TRBJ2-3
TGTGCCAGCAGCTTAGTAGGGGGCCCGGGCACCGGGGAGCTGTTTTTT	CASSLVGGPGTGELFF	TRBD1	TRBV11-2	TRBJ2-2
TGCGCCAGCAGCCTGACGACTAGCGGGTCAACCTACGAGCAGTACTTC	CASSLTTSGSTYEQYF	TRBD2	TRBV5-1	TRBJ2-7
TGTGCCAGCAGTTCAACAGGGGCTGGGGCCAACGTCCTGACTTTC	CASSSTGAGANVLTF	TRBD1	TRBV6-5	TRBJ2-6
TGTGCCAGCAGCCAAGGGACATACCTCTACAATGAGCAGTTCTTC	CASSQGTYLYNEQFF	-	TRBV4-2	TRBJ2-1
TGTGCCAGCAGCCCCGGTCCGGGGCAGCCCCAGCATTTT	CASSPGPGQPQHF	-	TRBV9	TRBJ1-5
TGTGCCAGCAGTGTCACTAGCGGGAGGGTAGAGCAGTACTTC	CASSVTSGRVEQYF	TRBD2	TRBV2	TRBJ2-7
TGTGCCTGGGGAGCGGGAAAGGAGATGCCCCAGTACTTC	CAWGAGKEMPQYF	TRBD2	TRBV30	TRBJ2-5
TGTGCCAGCAGTGGGCGGACAGGGGGTAGTAACAATGAGCAGTTCTTC	CASSGRTGGSNNEQFF	TRBD1	TRBV2	TRBJ2-1
TGTGCCAGCAAACTAGCGGGAGGGCCGTACGAGCAGTACTTC	CASKLAGGPYEQYF	TRBD2	TRBV27	TRBJ2-7
TGTGCCAGCAGTAGGACAGCTAACTATGGCTACACCTTC	CASSRTANYGYTF	-	TRBV6-1	TRBJ1-2
TGTGCCTGGAGTGCCGACAGGGGAGGTGAAAAACTGTTTTTT	CAWSADRGGEKLFF	TRBD1	TRBV30	TRBJ1-4
TGTGCCAGCAGCTTAGTCGGGGTCTACAATGAGCAGTTCTTC	CASSLVGVYNEQFF	-	TRBV7-9	TRBJ2-1
TGTGCCAGCAGTGAGTTCCGACGCGGGGGTGACCTCATAGAGACCCAGTACTTC	CASSEFRRGGDLIETQYF	TRBD2	TRBV6-1	TRBJ2-5
TGTGCCAGCAGTGATTTGGCAGGGGCGAAGAACACTGAAGCTTTCTTT	CASSDLAGAKNTEAFF	-	TRBV6-1	TRBJ1-1
TGTGCCAGCAGCCAGGCCCCAGCTAGCACAGATACGCAGTATTTT	CASSQAPASTDTQYF	-	TRBV6-5	TRBJ2-3
TGCGCCAGCAGCCAAGATAGGACAGGGTATATGTACGAGCAGTACTTC	CASSQDRTGYMYEQYF	TRBD1	TRBV4-3	TRBJ2-7
TGTGCCAGCAGTGATTACGACAGGGGGTTGCGCTACACCTTC	CASSDYDRGLRYTF	TRBD1	TRBV6-1	TRBJ1-2
TGTGCCTGGGGGACAGGGGAGGTCACTGAAGCTTTCTTT	CAWGTGEVTEAFF	TRBD1	TRBV30	TRBJ1-1
TGTGCCAGCAGTTCGGGACAGCAGGGAAACACCATATATTTT	CASSSGQQGNTIYF	TRBD1	TRBV6-6	TRBJ1-3
TGCGCCACCACGGGCGGGAAGAACTACAATGAGCAGTTCTTC	CATTGGKNYNEQFF	-	TRBV5-1	TRBJ2-1
TGCAGCGCCGGGACAGTCGTGGACACCGGGGAGCTGTTTTTT	CSAGTVVDTGELFF	TRBD1	TRBV29-1	TRBJ2-2
TGCGCCAGCAGCCTGACAGGGCCTCATGCAACTAATGAAAAACTGTTTTTT	CASSLTGPHATNEKLFF	TRBD1	TRBV5-1	TRBJ1-4
TGTGCCAGCAGCTTTGGCGGCTACGAGCAGTACTTC	CASSFGGYEQYF	-	TRBV11-1	TRBJ2-7
TGCGCCAGCAGCTTGGTAGTGGGCTTCGAGCAGTACTTC	CASSLVVGFEQYF	-	TRBV5-1	TRBJ2-7
TGTGCCAGCAGTTACGCCTACCACAATGAGCAGTTCTTC	CASSYAYHNEQFF	-	TRBV6-5	TRBJ2-1
TGTGCCAGCAGCTGGGGTCCGGGGGGAAACACCGGGGAGCTGTTTTTT	CASSWGPGGNTGELFF	TRBD2	TRBV27	TRBJ2-2